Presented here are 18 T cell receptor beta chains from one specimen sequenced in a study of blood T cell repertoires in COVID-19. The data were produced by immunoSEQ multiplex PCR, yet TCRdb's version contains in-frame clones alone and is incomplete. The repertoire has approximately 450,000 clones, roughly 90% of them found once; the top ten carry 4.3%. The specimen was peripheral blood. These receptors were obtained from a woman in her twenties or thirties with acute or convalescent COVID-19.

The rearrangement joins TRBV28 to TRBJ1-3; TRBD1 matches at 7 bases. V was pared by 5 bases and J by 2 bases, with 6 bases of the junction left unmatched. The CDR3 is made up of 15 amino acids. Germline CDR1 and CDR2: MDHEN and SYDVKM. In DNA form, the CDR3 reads TGTGCCAGCAGTCCCGACAGGGTAACTGGAAACACCATATATTTT. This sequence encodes CASSPDRVTGNTIYF.

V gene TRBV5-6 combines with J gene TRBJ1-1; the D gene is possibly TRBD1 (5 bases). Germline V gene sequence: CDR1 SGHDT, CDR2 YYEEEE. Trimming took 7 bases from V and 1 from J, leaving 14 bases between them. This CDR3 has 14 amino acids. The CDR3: CASCPGASNTEAFF. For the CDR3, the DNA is TGTGCCAGCTGCCCTGGGGCGTCGAACACTGAAGCTTTCTTT.

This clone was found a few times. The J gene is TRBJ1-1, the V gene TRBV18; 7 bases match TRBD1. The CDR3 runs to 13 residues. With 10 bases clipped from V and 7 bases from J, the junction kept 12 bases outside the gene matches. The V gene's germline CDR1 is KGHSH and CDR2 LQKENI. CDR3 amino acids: CATKQQSGGEAFF. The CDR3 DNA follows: TGTGCCACCAAACAGCAATCAGGGGGTGAAGCTTTCTTT. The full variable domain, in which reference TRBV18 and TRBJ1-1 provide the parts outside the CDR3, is NAGVMQNPRHLVRRRGQEARLRCSPMKGHSHVYWYRQLPEEGLKFMVYLQKENIIDESGMPKERFSAEFPKEGPSILRIQQVVRGDSAAYFCATKQQSGGEAFFGQGTRLTVV.

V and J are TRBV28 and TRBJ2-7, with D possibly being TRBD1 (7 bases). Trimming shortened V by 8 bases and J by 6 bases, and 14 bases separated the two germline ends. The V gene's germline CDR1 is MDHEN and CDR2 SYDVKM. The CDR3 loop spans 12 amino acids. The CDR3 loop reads CASGQVGGEQYF. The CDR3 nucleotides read TGTGCCAGCGGACAGGTGGGGGGCGAGCAGTACTTC.

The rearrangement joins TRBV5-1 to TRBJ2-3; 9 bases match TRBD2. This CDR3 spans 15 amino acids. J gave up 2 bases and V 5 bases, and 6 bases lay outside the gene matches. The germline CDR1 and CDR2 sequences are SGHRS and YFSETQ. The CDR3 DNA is TGCGCCAGCAGAGTAGGCGGGGGGGTCACAGATACGCAGTATTTT. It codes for CASRVGGGVTDTQYF.

Written as DNA, the CDR3 is TGTGCCAGCAGTCGGGACAGGGGTTACGAGACCCAGTACTTC. Its protein product is CASSRDRGYETQYF. The rearrangement uses TRBV2 and TRBJ2-5, with 10 bases identical to TRBD1. This CDR3 has 14 residues. Germline CDR1 reads SNHLY; CDR2 reads FYNNEI. Germline trimming cut 5 bases from V and 5 bases from J; bases unmatched to any gene: 5.

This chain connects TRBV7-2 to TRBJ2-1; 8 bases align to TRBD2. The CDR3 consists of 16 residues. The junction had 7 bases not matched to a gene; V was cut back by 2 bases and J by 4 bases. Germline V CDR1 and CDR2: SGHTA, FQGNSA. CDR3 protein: CASSLSTTSGYNEQFF. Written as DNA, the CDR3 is TGTGCCAGCAGCTTATCAACCACTAGCGGTTACAATGAGCAGTTCTTC.

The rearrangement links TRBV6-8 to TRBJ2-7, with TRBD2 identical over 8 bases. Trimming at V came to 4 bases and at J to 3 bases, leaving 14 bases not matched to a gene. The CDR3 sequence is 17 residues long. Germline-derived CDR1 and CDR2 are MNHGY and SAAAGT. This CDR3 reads CASSLRLAGIINYEQYF. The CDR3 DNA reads TGTGCCAGCAGTTTGAGGTTAGCGGGAATAATTAACTACGAGCAGTACTTC.

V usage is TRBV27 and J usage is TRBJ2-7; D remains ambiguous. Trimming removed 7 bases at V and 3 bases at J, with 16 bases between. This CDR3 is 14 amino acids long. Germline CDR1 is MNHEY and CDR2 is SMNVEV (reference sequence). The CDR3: CASTPGGHVYEQYF. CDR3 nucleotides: TGTGCCAGCACCCCCGGCGGCCACGTCTACGAGCAGTACTTC.

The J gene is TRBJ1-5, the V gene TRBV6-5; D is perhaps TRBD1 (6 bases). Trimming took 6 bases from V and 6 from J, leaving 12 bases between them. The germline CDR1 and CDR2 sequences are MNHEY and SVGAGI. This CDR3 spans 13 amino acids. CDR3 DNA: TGTGCCAGCAGACAGGGTTACAGTCAGCCCCAGCATTTT. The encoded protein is CASRQGYSQPQHF.

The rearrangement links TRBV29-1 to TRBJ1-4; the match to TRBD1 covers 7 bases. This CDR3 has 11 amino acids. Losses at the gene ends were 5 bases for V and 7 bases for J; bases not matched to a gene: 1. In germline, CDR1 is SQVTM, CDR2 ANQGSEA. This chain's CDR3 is CSVRDSEKLFF. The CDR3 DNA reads TGCAGCGTTCGGGACAGTGAAAAACTGTTTTTT. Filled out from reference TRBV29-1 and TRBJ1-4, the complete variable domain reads SAVISQKPSRDICQRGTSLTIQCQVDSQVTMMFWYRQQPGQSLTLIATANQGSEATYESGFVIDKFPISRPNLTFSTLTVSNMSPEDSSIYLCSVRDSEKLFFGSGTQLSVL.

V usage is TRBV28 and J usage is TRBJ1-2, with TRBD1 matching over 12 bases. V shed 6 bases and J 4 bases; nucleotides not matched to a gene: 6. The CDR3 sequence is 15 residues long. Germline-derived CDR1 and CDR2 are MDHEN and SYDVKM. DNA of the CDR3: TGTGCCAGCAGGCCCGGGACAGGGGGCTTCTATGGCTACACCTTC. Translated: CASRPGTGGFYGYTF.

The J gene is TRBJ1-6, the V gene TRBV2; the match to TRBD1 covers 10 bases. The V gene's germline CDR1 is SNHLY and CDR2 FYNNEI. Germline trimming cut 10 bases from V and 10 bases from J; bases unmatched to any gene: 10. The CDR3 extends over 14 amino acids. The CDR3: CAKGGQGRGSPLHF. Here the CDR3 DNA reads TGTGCCAAAGGGGGACAGGGGCGCGGGTCACCCCTCCACTTT.

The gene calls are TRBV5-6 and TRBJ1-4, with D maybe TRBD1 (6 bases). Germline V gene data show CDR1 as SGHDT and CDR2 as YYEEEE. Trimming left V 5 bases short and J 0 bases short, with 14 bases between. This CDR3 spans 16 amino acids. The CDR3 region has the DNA TGTGCCAGCAGGAGGGGGGGCCCCGCAACTAATGAAAAACTGTTTTTT. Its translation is CASRRGGPATNEKLFF.

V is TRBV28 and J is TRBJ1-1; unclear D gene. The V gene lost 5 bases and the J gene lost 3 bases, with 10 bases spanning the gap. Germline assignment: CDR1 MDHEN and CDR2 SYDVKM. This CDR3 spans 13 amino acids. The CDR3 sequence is CASSDTVYTEAFF. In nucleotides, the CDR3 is TGTGCCAGCAGTGATACAGTTTACACTGAAGCTTTCTTT.

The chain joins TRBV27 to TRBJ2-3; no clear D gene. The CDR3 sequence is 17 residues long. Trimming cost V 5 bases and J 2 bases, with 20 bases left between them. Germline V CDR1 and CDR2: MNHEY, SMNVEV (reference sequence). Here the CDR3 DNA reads TGTGCCAGCAGTCCTGCCCAGACTCAACCCCTCACAGATACGCAGTATTTT. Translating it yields CASSPAQTQPLTDTQYF.

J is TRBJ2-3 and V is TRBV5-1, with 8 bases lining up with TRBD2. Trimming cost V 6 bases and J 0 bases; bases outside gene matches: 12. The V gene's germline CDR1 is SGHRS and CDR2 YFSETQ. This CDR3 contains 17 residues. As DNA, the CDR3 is TGCGCCAGCAAGAGGGCGGGGGGAAACCCGAGCACAGATACGCAGTATTTT. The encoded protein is CASKRAGGNPSTDTQYF.

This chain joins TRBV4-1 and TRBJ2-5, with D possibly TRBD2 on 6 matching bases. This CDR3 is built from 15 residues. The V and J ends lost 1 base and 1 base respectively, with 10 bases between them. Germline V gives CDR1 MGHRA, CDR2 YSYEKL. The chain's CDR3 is CASSQGLAVQETQYF. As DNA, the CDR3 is TGCGCCAGCAGCCAAGGGTTAGCGGTCCAAGAGACCCAGTACTTC.